The 10 T cell receptor beta chains below all came from one sample that was sequenced in a study of blood T cell repertoires in COVID-19. TCRdb keeps only in-frame clones here, not all; method: immunoSEQ multiplex PCR. The data show around 110,000 clones, about 89% seen once. The sequenced sample consisted of peripheral blood. Source of these receptors: a middle-aged man with active or convalescent COVID-19.

The chain couples TRBV7-8 to TRBJ1-1; TRBD1 matches 9 bases. V gave up 5 bases and J gave up 4 bases; unmatched junction bases: 11. The CDR3 runs 16 residues. Germline CDR1 and CDR2: SGHVS and FQNEAQ. CDR3 protein: CASSQTTGGGGTEAFF. The CDR3 DNA follows: TGTGCCAGCAGCCAAACTACAGGGGGCGGTGGCACTGAAGCTTTCTTT.

Here the CDR3 reads CASSSQGNYGYTF. The CDR3 DNA reads as TGTGCCAGCAGTTCGCAGGGGAACTATGGCTACACCTTC. J is TRBJ1-2 and V is TRBV12-3 or TRBV12-4; D is possibly TRBD1 (6 bases). Between the trimmed V and J ends, which lost 4 bases and 2 bases, there was a span of 8 bases. The CDR3 is 13 residues long.

The V and J genes are TRBV7-9 and TRBJ1-2, with D maybe TRBD1 (5 bases). The ends were cut back, 4 bases at V and 4 bases at J, with 7 bases in the middle. The germline gives CDR1 SEHNR, CDR2 FQNEAQ (reference sequence). The CDR3 has 12 residues. The CDR3 bases are TGTGCCAGCAGCTGGGACTTCTATGGCTACACCTTC. This codes for CASSWDFYGYTF.

The CDR3 loop reads CASSLGDTYLNTGELFF. The CDR3 DNA reads as TGTGCCAGCAGCTTGGGGGACACCTACTTGAACACCGGGGAGCTGTTTTTT. The chain recombines TRBV5-6 with TRBJ2-2, with D tentatively TRBD1 (6 bases). Trimming cost V 0 bases and J 1 base, with 13 bases left between them. The CDR3 loop spans 17 amino acids. Germline V CDR1 and CDR2: SGHDT, YYEEEE.

V and J are TRBV5-8 and TRBJ2-3, with TRBD1 matching over 7 bases. CDR3 length: 15 residues. In germline, CDR1 is SGHTS, CDR2 YDEGEE. The V segment lost 3 bases and the J segment 5 bases; nucleotides outside the gene matches: 9. CDR3 bases: TGTGCCAGCAGCTCCGTATACAGGGGTGGAGATACGCAGTATTTT. It is translated as CASSSVYRGGDTQYF.

The chain carries TRBV28 and TRBJ1-3, with 7 bases that match TRBD1. J lost 0 bases, V lost 5 bases, and 10 bases had no gene match. This CDR3 spans 17 amino acids. From germline, CDR1 is MDHEN and CDR2 SYDVKM. CDR3 sequence (DNA): TGTGCCAGCAGTCCCAACACAGGGGCCTCCTCTGGAAACACCATATATTTT. Translated: CASSPNTGASSGNTIYF.

V usage is TRBV6-5 and J usage is TRBJ1-5, with D perhaps TRBD1 (5 bases). Trimming pared 7 bases from V and 2 bases from J, leaving 15 bases between. This CDR3 spans 15 amino acids. Germline CDR1 reads MNHEY; CDR2 reads SVGAGI. CDR3 sequence (DNA): TGTGCCAGCAAGATCCAGGGTTCGGGCAATCAGCCCCAGCATTTT. Protein: CASKIQGSGNQPQHF.

This chain uses TRBV7-9 with TRBJ1-2; no clear D gene. Germline CDR1 is SEHNR and CDR2 is FQNEAQ (reference sequence). The CDR3 totals 13 residues. Trimming removed 3 bases at V and 4 bases at J, with 9 bases between. CDR3 in amino acids: CASSFRQAYGYTF. CDR3 bases: TGTGCCAGCAGCTTTAGGCAGGCCTATGGCTACACCTTC.

This clone occurred a few times. The chain employs TRBV3-1 (or the pseudogene TRBV3-2) and TRBJ2-1; TRBD2 matches 8 bases. J was trimmed by 6 bases and V by 1 base; bases with no gene match: 14. Germline CDR1 reads LGHDT; CDR2 reads YNNKEL (reference sequence). The CDR3 has 18 residues. CDR3 sequence: CASSQGRLREALTNEQFF. Here the CDR3 DNA reads TGTGCCAGCAGCCAAGGTCGGCTGCGGGAGGCCTTGACCAATGAGCAGTTCTTC.

The gene calls are TRBV6-6 and TRBJ2-5; a possible D gene is TRBD2 (6 bases). V lost 5 bases to trimming and J lost 4 bases, with 14 bases between them. The CDR3 is 14 amino acids. CDR1 is MNHNY, CDR2 SVGAGI, per germline (reference sequence). For the CDR3, the DNA is TGTGCCAGCAGTGGCGGGACCGTTCGAGAGACCCAGTACTTC. Protein: CASSGGTVRETQYF.